This T cell receptor beta chain was identified in a study of tumor and adjacent non-tumor tissue in lung cancer. General study points: Tumor TCR diversity, when higher, was linked to shorter survival.

Details on this clonotype: Its antigen is unidentified. One end of the junction fails to match germline, which may point to a read error.

The library came from three nested PCR rounds adapted from ARM-PCR protocols. One entry per CDR3 protein results from TCRdb running MiXCR on the multiplex PCR reads. The table records about 98,000 distinct CDR3 sequences, roughly 78% of them present only once. The template was RNA from unsorted bulk tissue. The normal lung tissue was taken more than 3 cm from the tumor edge. Chemotherapy-naive patients with new lung cancer underwent thoracic surgery in China, August–late 2014. Germline V gene lookup returns CDR1 LGHNA and CDR2 YNFKEQ. This CDR3 spans 15 amino acids. This clonotype originated in a man aged 55 to 70 with small cell lung cancer. The chain is built from TRBV4-2 and TRBJ2-3; TRBD1 is a possible D gene (6 bases). The specimen was distant non-tumor lung tissue. The CDR3 DNA reads as TGTGCCGGCAGCACAGGGACGGGTAGCACTGATACGCAGTATTTT. Translated: CAGSTGTGSTDTQYF.